This entry lists 18 T cell receptor beta chains sequenced from one sample in a study of shared T cell receptors in the human thymus (dated by TCRdb to about 2021). Library generation was performed with the immunoSEQ multiplex PCR assay. In TCRdb, the immuneACCESS table is reduced to in-frame sequences with V and J assigned. These tables do not hold every clone; where another copy was compared, an unresolved V gene accounts for under half, and the others remain unexplained. The sample contains 700,000 to 750,000 clones, 80% to 90% of them found a single time. The ten largest clones represent more than 0.01% of the sample. Separately, the same data were catalogued under a study of human thymus T cells.

The sample was thymocytes. The receptors stem from a girl under three years old with a congenital heart defect. Donor details come from another sample of the same person, matched by shared clones.

The V gene is TRBV28, the J gene TRBJ1-5, with D perhaps TRBD1 (6 bases). Deletions cut 8 bases from V and 3 bases from J, with 14 bases between. Germline CDR1 is MDHEN and CDR2 is SYDVKM. This CDR3 region has 14 residues. CDR3 nucleotide sequence: TGTGCCAGCGGCCGAAGGGGGAACAATCAGCCCCAGCATTTT. Protein: CASGRRGNNQPQHF.

The chain carries TRBV12-5 and TRBJ1-1; TRBD1 is a possible D gene (5 bases). The CDR3 runs 16 residues. Germline V gene lookup returns CDR1 LGHNT and CDR2 FRNRAP. With 7 bases removed from V and 2 bases from J, the gap between germline ends came to 20 bases. The CDR3 reads CASAFSARQTNTEAFF. The CDR3 DNA reads as TGTGCTAGTGCCTTTTCGGCCCGACAGACAAACACTGAAGCTTTCTTT.

This clone was found a few times. The genes are TRBV5-1 and TRBJ1-2; D unresolved. The CDR3 is 17 amino acids. Trimming took 3 bases from V and 5 from J, leaving 23 bases between them. Germline-derived CDR1 and CDR2 are SGHRS and YFSETQ. This CDR3 reads CASSSRSGPPAGYGYTF. For the CDR3, the DNA is TGCGCCAGCAGCTCGCGTTCTGGGCCCCCGGCTGGGTATGGCTACACCTTC.

The J gene is TRBJ1-4, the V gene TRBV6-1; D possibly corresponds to TRBD1 (5 bases). From germline, CDR1 is MNHNS and CDR2 SASEGT. The CDR3 is 15 residues long. Trimming pared 3 bases from V and 8 bases from J, leaving 16 bases between. The CDR3 loop reads CASSEIAGRGEKLFF. The CDR3 DNA sequence: TGTGCCAGCAGTGAGATCGCGGGGCGGGGGGAAAAACTGTTTTTT.

The CDR3, as DNA: TGCGCCAGCAGCCAAGGTGGGACTAGGAGTGGTACGCAGTATTTT. Encoded protein: CASSQGGTRSGTQYF. The chain uses TRBV4-1 and TRBJ2-3; 8 bases match TRBD2. The CDR3 runs 15 residues. Germline V CDR1 and CDR2: MGHRA, YSYEKL. The J segment lost 8 bases and the V segment lost 1 base, leaving 8 bases of the junction unmatched.

This clone was seen only once. The chain links TRBV27 to TRBJ2-5; maybe TRBD1 (7 bases). Germline V gene sequence: CDR1 MNHEY, CDR2 SMNVEV (reference sequence). This CDR3 region has 13 residues. Trimming shortened V by 8 bases and J by 3 bases, and 13 bases separated the two germline ends. The CDR3: CASYDREEETQYF. CDR3 nucleotide sequence: TGTGCCAGCTACGACAGGGAGGAAGAGACCCAGTACTTC.

As to this clone: Other nucleotide sequences in the sample specify the same CDR3. The chain combines TRBV28 with TRBJ1-2; D remains unclear. V was shortened by 6 bases and J by 3 bases, with 11 bases between the two germline ends. The germline CDR1 and CDR2 sequences are MDHEN and SYDVKM. The CDR3 extends over 13 amino acids. DNA for the CDR3: TGTGCCAGCAGCCCGACCGACTACTATGGCTACACCTTC. Encoded protein: CASSPTDYYGYTF.

The V call is TRBV10-3, the J call TRBJ2-7, with D perhaps TRBD2 (7 bases). This CDR3 region has 17 residues. The germline CDR1 and CDR2 sequences are ENHRY and SYGVKD. The V and J ends lost 4 bases and 1 base respectively, with 20 bases between them. DNA for the CDR3: TGTGCCATCAGTGCACCCGGGCGGGGGCCCTTTTCCTACGAGCAGTACTTC. Its protein is CAISAPGRGPFSYEQYF.

This clone was detected a few times. The chain recombines TRBV30 with TRBJ1-2; D not certain. This CDR3 is built from 12 residues. With 2 bases removed from V and 7 bases from J, the gap between germline ends came to 11 bases. CDR1 and CDR2 (germline): GTSNPN, SVGIG (reference sequence). CDR3 protein: CAWSWRGGGYTF. As DNA, the CDR3 is TGTGCCTGGAGTTGGCGGGGAGGTGGCTACACCTTC.

The J gene is TRBJ2-7, the V gene TRBV27; D uncertain. The germline gives CDR1 MNHEY, CDR2 SMNVEV (reference sequence). The CDR3 spans 15 residues. The V gene lost 5 bases and the J gene lost 1 base, with 15 bases spanning the gap. The CDR3 is CASSVTPKRSYEQYF. CDR3 nucleotide sequence: TGTGCCAGCAGTGTAACCCCCAAGAGGTCCTACGAGCAGTACTTC.

The J gene is TRBJ1-1, the V gene TRBV5-6; D may be TRBD1 (5 bases). The germline V gene has CDR1 SGHDT and CDR2 YYEEEE. The length of the CDR3 is 18 residues. V was trimmed by 6 bases and J by 6 bases, leaving 30 bases between them. CDR3 sequence (DNA): TGTGCCAGCACCAGACGCGCAGGGCACTTTTGGCCGTGGCCTGAAGCTTTCTTT. As protein: CASTRRAGHFWPWPEAFF.

The chain couples TRBV5-1 to TRBJ2-5, with 7 bases fitting TRBD1. This CDR3 comprises 15 residues. Germline assignment: CDR1 SGHRS and CDR2 YFSETQ. J lost 5 bases, V lost 3 bases, and 10 bases had no gene match. The CDR3 spells CASSSKGARVETQYF. CDR3 nucleotide sequence: TGCGCCAGCAGCTCTAAGGGGGCCAGGGTGGAGACCCAGTACTTC.

The chain employs TRBV6-5 and TRBJ2-3, with 8 positions matching TRBD2. Losses at the gene ends were 5 bases for V and 2 bases for J; bases not matched to a gene: 3. This CDR3 region has 14 residues. The germline CDR1 and CDR2 sequences are MNHEY and SVGAGI. The CDR3 region has the DNA TGTGCCAGCAGTGAAGGACTAGCCACAGATACGCAGTATTTT. It encodes CASSEGLATDTQYF.

CDR3 region: CASSSRGGAGASGANVLTF. The CDR3 bases are TGTGCCAGCAGCTCCCGAGGAGGCGCGGGGGCCTCTGGGGCCAACGTCCTGACTTTC. V usage is TRBV9 and J usage is TRBJ2-6, with D perhaps matching TRBD2 (7 bases). CDR1 SGDLS and CDR2 YYNGEE come from the germline V gene. V lost 4 bases, J lost 0 bases, and 20 bases lay in between. This CDR3 contains 19 residues. The full variable domain, in which reference TRBV9 and TRBJ2-6 provide the parts outside the CDR3, is DSGVTQTPKHLITATGQRVTLRCSPRSGDLSVYWYQQSLDQGLQFLIQYYNGEERAKGNILERFSAQQFPDLHSELNLSSLELGDSALYFCASSSRGGAGASGANVLTFGAGSRLTVL.

The rearrangement joins TRBV20-1 to TRBJ1-1; D gene uncertain. From germline, CDR1 is DFQATT and CDR2 SNEGSKA (reference sequence). The CDR3 consists of 11 residues. V was clipped by 5 bases and J by 4 bases, with 8 bases between them. The CDR3 here is CSARVSTEAFF. The CDR3 nucleotides read TGCAGTGCTCGGGTGAGCACTGAAGCTTTCTTT.

This clone was found once. The gene calls are TRBV7-8 and TRBJ1-4; D is undetermined. Trimming took 4 bases from V and 0 from J, leaving 6 bases between them. The V gene's germline CDR1 is SGHVS and CDR2 FQNEAQ. This CDR3 has 14 residues. CDR3 nucleotides: TGTGCCAGCAGCTCGGACTCAACTAATGAAAAACTGTTTTTT. It yields the protein CASSSDSTNEKLFF. Supplemented by reference TRBV7-8 and TRBJ1-4, the full variable domain reads GAGVSQSPRYKVAKRGQDVALRCDPISGHVSLFWYQQALGQGPEFLTYFQNEAQLDKSGLPSDRFFAERPEGSVSTLKIQRTQQEDSAVYLCASSSDSTNEKLFFGSGTQLSVL.

The V gene is TRBV4-2, the J gene TRBJ1-2; the match to TRBD1 covers 10 bases. The CDR3 is 16 residues long. Per germline, CDR1 LGHNA and CDR2 YNFKEQ. Losses at the gene ends were 1 base for V and 6 bases for J; bases not matched to a gene: 8. This chain's CDR3 is CASSQGRQGAGNGYTF. The CDR3 nucleotides read TGTGCCAGCAGCCAAGGCCGACAGGGGGCGGGAAATGGCTACACCTTC.

The chain recombines TRBV9 with TRBJ2-6, with a weak D call TRBD1 (6 bases). V was cut by 3 bases and J by 2 bases, with 24 bases left in between. From germline, CDR1 is SGDLS and CDR2 YYNGEE. This CDR3 has 20 amino acids. The CDR3 region has the DNA TGTGCCAGCAGCGCAGCCAAACCGGGACACCCTCGTCCTGGGGCCAACGTCCTGACTTTC. Its translation: CASSAAKPGHPRPGANVLTF.